This TCR beta chain stems from a study of Tregs in tolerant kidney transplant recipients. Measured with immunoSEQ multiplex PCR; TCRdb has only the in-frame clones, and not every one. In all, the sample yields about 14,000 clones. Of note for this clone: The read ends 3 residues shy of where the CDR3 ends; the end is completed using the germline J gene.

Related graft donors supplied nonmyeloablative bone marrow transplants, and mixed chimerism was transient. The V segment lost 3 bases and the J segment 7 bases; nucleotides outside the gene matches: 8. This CDR3 region has 16 residues. Germline V lookup: CDR1 LNHDA, CDR2 SQIVND (reference sequence). This TCR was recovered from a human patient who received a combined kidney and bone marrow transplant. Some T cells may be transferred from the graft donor. V is TRBV19 and J is TRBJ2-1; 11 positions agree with TRBD2. The material was CD8+ T cells from blood (PBMCs), obtained 6 months after the transplant. Incomplete CDR3 DNA: TGTGCCAGTAGTATCCCGGGACTAGCGGTAGTTAATGAG. This translates into CASSIPGLAVVNE. The complete CDR3 reads CASSIPGLAVVNEQFF.